A selection of T cell receptor beta chains follows, all from one sample in a study of OX40 agonist ivuxolimab in advanced cancers. The assay was immunoSEQ multiplex PCR, and TCRdb's table has in-frame clones only and misses some. This table holds tens of thousands of clones, around 90% found once. Sequences were derived from CD4+ or CD8+ T cells sorted from blood, sampled in a trial of the OX40 agonist ivuxolimab. These receptors were taken from an adult with an advanced solid tumor such as melanoma, head and neck, liver or kidney cancer. CDR3s include the opening cysteine and the closing phenylalanine or tryptophan. The D gene is left open where the match is weak. Size values are once, few and many counts, or a class for expanded clones, and some rows have none.

V	size	D	J	CDR3	DNA
TRBV5-1	-	-	TRBJ1-2	CASSNPQANYGYTF	TGCGCCAGCAGCAACCCCCAAGCAAACTATGGCTACACCTTC
TRBV5-6	-	-	TRBJ2-5	CASSLTGTGRETQYF	TGTGCCAGCAGCTTGACCGGAACAGGGCGGGAGACCCAGTACTTC
TRBV30	-	-	TRBJ2-2	CAWSPSGYSTGELFF	TGTGCCTGGAGTCCCAGCGGTTACAGCACCGGGGAGCTGTTTTTT
TRBV12-5	-	-	TRBJ2-3	CASGVGDTQYF	TGTGCTAGTGGGGTCGGAGATACGCAGTATTTT
TRBV2	-	-	TRBJ1-2	CASKDTGIQGYTF	TGTGCCAGCAAAGACACAGGGATACAGGGCTACACCTTC
TRBV30	-	-	TRBJ2-2	CAWSGRVTGELFF	TGTGCCTGGAGTGGTCGGGTAACCGGGGAGCTGTTTTTT
TRBV7-9	-	-	TRBJ1-6	CASSQGNRSPLHF	TGTGCCAGCTCCCAAGGGAATCGTTCACCCCTCCACTTT
TRBV4-1	-	-	TRBJ2-1	CASSPIQLGSSYNEQFF	TGCGCCAGCAGCCCCATCCAACTAGGAAGTTCCTACAATGAGCAGTTCTTC
TRBV27	-	TRBD1	TRBJ1-1	CASSPRTGGTEAFF	TGTGCCAGCAGTCCTAGGACAGGGGGCACTGAAGCTTTCTTT
TRBV19	-	-	TRBJ1-4	CASRGTGARANEKLFF	TGTGCCAGTAGGGGAACGGGGGCCCGGGCTAATGAAAAACTGTTTTTT
TRBV18	-	TRBD1	TRBJ2-4	CASSRRTGEAKNIQYF	TGTGCCAGCTCACGCCGGACAGGGGAGGCCAAAAACATTCAGTACTTC
TRBV4-2	once	TRBD2	TRBJ2-3	CASSQDPPPTSGGAGVADTQYF	TGTGCCAGCAGCCAAGACCCACCCCCTACTAGCGGGGGGGCCGGGGTTGCAGATACGCAGTATTTT
TRBV5-4	-	TRBD1	TRBJ2-3	CASSTGQRTDTQYF	TGTGCCAGCAGCACGGGACAGCGCACAGATACGCAGTATTTT
TRBV2	-	TRBD1	TRBJ1-1	CASSWQGAVMNTEAFF	TGTGCCAGCAGTTGGCAGGGGGCAGTCATGAACACTGAAGCTTTCTTT
TRBV10-3	-	-	TRBJ1-5	CAISRTGEGNQPQHF	TGTGCCATCAGTAGGACGGGAGAAGGCAATCAGCCCCAGCATTTT
TRBV30	-	TRBD2	TRBJ2-1	CACGRGTSGRAGGEQFF	TGTGCCTGTGGCCGAGGGACTAGCGGGAGGGCCGGTGGTGAGCAGTTCTTC
TRBV19	-	TRBD2	TRBJ2-1	CASSRSTSGRSHEQFF	TGTGCCAGTAGTCGGAGTACTAGCGGGAGGTCCCATGAGCAGTTCTTC
TRBV2	-	TRBD1	TRBJ2-1	CASRPGTAPYNEQFF	TGTGCCAGCAGACCCGGGACAGCCCCCTACAATGAGCAGTTCTTC
TRBV28	-	-	TRBJ1-4	CASSLTGVRTNEKLFF	TGTGCCAGCAGTTTAACGGGGGTGAGGACTAATGAAAAACTGTTTTTT
TRBV18	-	-	TRBJ2-7	CASSPPGSLSYEQYF	TGTGCCAGCTCACCACCGGGCAGTCTTTCGTACGAGCAGTACTTC
TRBV4-1	few	TRBD1	TRBJ1-4	CASSRGQGGRSEKLFF	TGCGCCAGCAGCCGAGGACAGGGAGGGAGGAGTGAAAAACTGTTTTTT
TRBV5-6	-	TRBD2	TRBJ2-3	CASNTLAGEADTQYF	TGTGCCAGCAACACACTAGCGGGAGAAGCAGATACGCAGTATTTT